Below, 8 T cell receptor beta chains from the same sample are listed, as sequenced in a study of blood T cells in healthy people across ages. Alongside a J-beta primer mix, a sample-barcoded 5' primer served in a second PCR lasting roughly 7 to 11 cycles. TCRdb ran MiXCR on the 5' RACE reads and lists one entry per CDR3 protein. In the table there are some 730,000 distinct CDR3 sequences, over 20% of which are singletons. Sequenced sample: blood. The receptors stem from a man in his sixties or seventies in good health.

This clonotype was picked up a small number of times. The chain is built from TRBV29-1 and TRBJ2-3; 7 positions match TRBD2. Looked up from germline, CDR1 is SQVTM and CDR2 is ANQGSEA. V shed 4 bases and J 0 bases; nucleotides not matched to a gene: 7. CDR3 size: 15 residues. CDR3 nucleotides: TGCAGCGTTGGGGCTAGCGGAGCTAGCACAGATACGCAGTATTTT. Amino acids: CSVGASGASTDTQYF.

This clonotype was seen a few times. This chain links TRBV7-2 with TRBJ1-2, with TRBD1 identical over 9 bases. This CDR3 comprises 15 residues. Trimming removed 5 bases from V and 7 bases from J; junction bases left unmatched: 11. Germline V gene sequence: CDR1 SGHTA, CDR2 FQGNSA. CDR3: CASSKPGTGKVGYTF. The CDR3 nucleotides are TGTGCCAGCAGCAAACCCGGGACAGGGAAGGTTGGCTACACCTTC.

This clonotype has just a few counts. The chain has TRBV18 and TRBJ2-7; 8 bases line up with TRBD1. Germline lookup yields CDR1 KGHSH and CDR2 LQKENI. The CDR3 totals 13 residues. Trimming took 5 bases from V and 6 from J; bases not matched to a gene: 6. The CDR3 sequence: CASSSTGDLEQYF. The CDR3 bases are TGTGCCAGCTCATCGACAGGGGATCTCGAGCAGTACTTC.

This clonotype was found a few times. At one of its ends the junction is not consistent with the germline gene, which may arise from a read error. The chain has TRBV12-3 or TRBV12-4 and TRBJ1-3; the D is unclear. The CDR3 consists of 16 residues. CDR3 coding DNA: TGTACCAGCAGTCCTGTGACATTGGTCTCTGGAAACACCATATATTTT. It encodes CTSSPVTLVSGNTIYF.

The genes are TRBV19 and TRBJ2-7; TRBD1 or TRBD2 may be the D gene (5 bases each). CDR1 is LNHDA and CDR2 is SQIVND in the germline V gene (reference sequence). Trimming left V 5 bases short and J 0 bases short, with 11 bases between. This CDR3 region has 14 residues. CDR3 nucleotide sequence: TGTGCCAGTAGTTTCCGGGACGGCTCCTACGAGCAGTACTTC. Translated: CASSFRDGSYEQYF.

V usage is TRBV20-1 and J usage is TRBJ2-5; D not certain. The J call is in doubt because the DNA end fits TRBJ2-1 better. The germline CDR1 and CDR2 sequences are DFQATT and SNEGSKA (reference sequence). The CDR3 contains 13 residues. Here the CDR3 reads CSARDSSVGEQFF. CDR3 bases: TGCAGTGCTAGAGACAGTTCCGTGGGTGAGCAGTTCTTC.

This clonotype was recorded a few times. The gene calls are TRBV20-1 and TRBJ2-1, with a tentative D call TRBD2 (5 bases). Trimming pared 3 bases from V and 0 bases from J, leaving 9 bases between. Germline values: CDR1 DFQATT, CDR2 SNEGSKA (reference sequence). This CDR3 has 14 amino acids. The CDR3 sequence: CSARHGNSYNEQFF. The CDR3 bases are TGCAGTGCTAGGCACGGGAACTCCTACAATGAGCAGTTCTTC.

This clonotype occurred a few times. The chain uses TRBV9 and TRBJ2-3; possibly TRBD1 or TRBD2 for D (5 bases each). Trimming removed 0 bases from V and 4 bases from J, with 12 bases in between. Germline CDR1 reads SGDLS; CDR2 reads YYNGEE. This CDR3 comprises 15 residues. The CDR3: CASSVGEMGADTQYF. CDR3 in DNA: TGTGCCAGCAGCGTAGGGGAGATGGGGGCAGATACGCAGTATTTT. Variable domain in full (rest from reference TRBV9 and TRBJ2-3): DSGVTQTPKHLITATGQRVTLRCSPRSGDLSVYWYQQSLDQGLQFLIQYYNGEERAKGNILERFSAQQFPDLHSELNLSSLELGDSALYFCASSVGEMGADTQYFGPGTRLTVL.